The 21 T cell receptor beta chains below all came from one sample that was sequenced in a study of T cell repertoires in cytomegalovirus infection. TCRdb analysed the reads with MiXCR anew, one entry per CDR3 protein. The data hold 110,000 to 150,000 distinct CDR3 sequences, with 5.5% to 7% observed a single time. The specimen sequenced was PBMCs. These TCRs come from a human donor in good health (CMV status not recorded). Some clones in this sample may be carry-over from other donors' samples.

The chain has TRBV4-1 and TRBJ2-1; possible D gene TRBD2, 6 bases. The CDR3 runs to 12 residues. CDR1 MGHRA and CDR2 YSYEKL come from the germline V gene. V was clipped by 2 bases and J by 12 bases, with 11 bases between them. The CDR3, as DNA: TGCGCCAGCAGCCAACAGGGACTTAGGCAGTTCTTC. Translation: CASSQQGLRQFF.

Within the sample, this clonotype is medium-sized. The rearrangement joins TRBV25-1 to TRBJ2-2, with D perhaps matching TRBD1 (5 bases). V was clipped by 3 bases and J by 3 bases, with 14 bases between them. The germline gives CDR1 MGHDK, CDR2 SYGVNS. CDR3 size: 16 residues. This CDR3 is CASSEGHGGYTGELFF. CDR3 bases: TGTGCCAGCAGTGAGGGGCACGGTGGATACACCGGGGAGCTGTTTTTT.

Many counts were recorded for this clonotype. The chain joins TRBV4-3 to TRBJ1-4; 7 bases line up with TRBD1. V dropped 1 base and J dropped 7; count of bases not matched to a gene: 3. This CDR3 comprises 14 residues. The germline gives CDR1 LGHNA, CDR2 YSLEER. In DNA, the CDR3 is TGCGCCAGCAGCCAAGGGTGGACAGGTGAAAAACTGTTTTTT. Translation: CASSQGWTGEKLFF.

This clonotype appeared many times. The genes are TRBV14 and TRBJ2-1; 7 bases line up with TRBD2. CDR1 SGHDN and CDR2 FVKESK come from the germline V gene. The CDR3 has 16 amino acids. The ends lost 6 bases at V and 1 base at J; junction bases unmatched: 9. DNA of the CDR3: TGTGCCAGCAGTAGCCCTGGCGGGGGTTCCTACAATGAGCAGTTCTTC. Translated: CASSSPGGGSYNEQFF.

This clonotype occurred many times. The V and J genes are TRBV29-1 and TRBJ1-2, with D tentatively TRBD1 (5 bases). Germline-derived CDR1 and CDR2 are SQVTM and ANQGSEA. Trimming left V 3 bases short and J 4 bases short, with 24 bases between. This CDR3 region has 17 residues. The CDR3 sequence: CSVEGASSGRSAYGYTF. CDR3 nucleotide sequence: TGCAGCGTTGAGGGCGCCTCTTCAGGGCGATCCGCCTATGGCTACACCTTC.

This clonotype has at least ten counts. This CDR3 reads CASSFGTAYEQYF. As DNA, the CDR3 is TGTGCCAGCAGTTTCGGGACAGCCTACGAGCAGTACTTC. V and J are TRBV12-3 or TRBV12-4 and TRBJ2-7, with 7 bases fitting TRBD1. J gave up 2 bases and V 3 bases, and 1 base lay outside the gene matches. This CDR3 has 13 amino acids.

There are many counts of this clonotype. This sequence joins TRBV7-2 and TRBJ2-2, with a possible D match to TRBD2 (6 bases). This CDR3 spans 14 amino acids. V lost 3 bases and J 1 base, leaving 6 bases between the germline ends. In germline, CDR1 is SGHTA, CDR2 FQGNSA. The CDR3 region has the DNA TGTGCCAGCAGCTTGCGGGGGAACACCGGGGAGCTGTTTTTT. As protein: CASSLRGNTGELFF.

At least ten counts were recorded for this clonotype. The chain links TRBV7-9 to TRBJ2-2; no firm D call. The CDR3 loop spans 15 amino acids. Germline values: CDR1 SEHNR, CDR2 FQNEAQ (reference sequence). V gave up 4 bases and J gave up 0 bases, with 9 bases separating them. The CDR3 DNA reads TGTGCCAGCAGCTCCTATGGGGCGAACACCGGGGAGCTGTTTTTT. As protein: CASSSYGANTGELFF.

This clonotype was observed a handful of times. CDR3 bases: TGCGCCAGCAGTCAATCGGGAAAACCCTATAATTCACCCCTCCACTTT. Translated: CASSQSGKPYNSPLHF. The chain couples TRBV23-1 to TRBJ1-6; no clear D gene. TRBV23-1 is filed as an ORF, its function uncertain. Trimming took 0 bases from V and 2 from J, leaving 8 bases between them. The CDR3 covers 16 residues.

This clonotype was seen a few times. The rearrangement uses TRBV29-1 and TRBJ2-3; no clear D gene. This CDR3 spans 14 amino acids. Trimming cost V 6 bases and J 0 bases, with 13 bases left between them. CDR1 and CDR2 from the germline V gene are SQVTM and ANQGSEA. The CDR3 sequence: CSVPPESSTDTQYF. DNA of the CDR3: TGCAGCGTCCCCCCAGAATCAAGCACAGATACGCAGTATTTT.

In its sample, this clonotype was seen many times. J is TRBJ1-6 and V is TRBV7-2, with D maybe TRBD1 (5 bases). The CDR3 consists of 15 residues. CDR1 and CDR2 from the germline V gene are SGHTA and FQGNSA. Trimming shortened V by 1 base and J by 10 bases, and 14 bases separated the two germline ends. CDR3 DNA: TGTGCCAGCAGCTTAGGGGTATCAGGGAAATCACCCCTCCACTTT. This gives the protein CASSLGVSGKSPLHF.

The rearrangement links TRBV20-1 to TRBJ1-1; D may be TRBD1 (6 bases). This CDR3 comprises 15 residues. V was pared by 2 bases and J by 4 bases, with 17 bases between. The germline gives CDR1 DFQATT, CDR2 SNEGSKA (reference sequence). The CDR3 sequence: CSARTPRGRVTEAFF. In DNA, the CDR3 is TGCAGTGCTAGAACCCCCAGGGGACGAGTCACTGAAGCTTTCTTT.

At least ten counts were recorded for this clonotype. CDR3 in DNA: TGTGCCAGCAGCTTATATGACCTCTCATACCGCACAGATACGCAGTATTTT. Translated, it gives CASSLYDLSYRTDTQYF. The rearrangement joins TRBV7-3 to TRBJ2-3; D gene ambiguous. From germline, CDR1 is SGHTA and CDR2 FQGTGA. The CDR3 length is 17 residues. Deletions cut 2 bases from V and 1 base from J, with 16 bases between.

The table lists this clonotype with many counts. The CDR3 sequence is CASSLGQGAFF. The CDR3 DNA is TGTGCCAGCAGCCTAGGCCAGGGGGCTTTCTTT. This chain connects TRBV12-3 or TRBV12-4 to TRBJ1-1; D is possibly TRBD1 (6 bases). This CDR3 has 11 residues. V lost 6 bases, J lost 11 bases, and 13 bases lay in between.

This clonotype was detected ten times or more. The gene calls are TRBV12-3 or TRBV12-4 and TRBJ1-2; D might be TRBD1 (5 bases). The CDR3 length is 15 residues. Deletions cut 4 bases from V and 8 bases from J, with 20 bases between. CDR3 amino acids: CASSSPRTFLGGYTF. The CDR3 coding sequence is TGTGCCAGCAGTTCCCCTCGGACATTCTTGGGAGGCTACACCTTC.

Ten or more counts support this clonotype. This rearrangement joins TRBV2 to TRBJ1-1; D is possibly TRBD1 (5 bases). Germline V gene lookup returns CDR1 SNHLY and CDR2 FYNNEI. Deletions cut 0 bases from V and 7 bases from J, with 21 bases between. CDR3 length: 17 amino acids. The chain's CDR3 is CASSEARRAEGKSEAFF. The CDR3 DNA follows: TGTGCCAGCAGTGAAGCGCGTCGGGCCGAGGGGAAAAGTGAAGCTTTCTTT.

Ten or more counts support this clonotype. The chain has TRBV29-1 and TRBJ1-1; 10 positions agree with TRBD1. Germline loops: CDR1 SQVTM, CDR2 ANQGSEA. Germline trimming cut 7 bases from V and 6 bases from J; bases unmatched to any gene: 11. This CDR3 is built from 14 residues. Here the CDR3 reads CSADMDRGYAEAFF. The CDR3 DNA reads TGCAGCGCTGACATGGACAGGGGGTACGCTGAAGCTTTCTTT. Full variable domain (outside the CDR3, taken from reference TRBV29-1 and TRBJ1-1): SAVISQKPSRDICQRGTSLTIQCQVDSQVTMMFWYRQQPGQSLTLIATANQGSEATYESGFVIDKFPISRPNLTFSTLTVSNMSPEDSSIYLCSADMDRGYAEAFFGQGTRLTVV.

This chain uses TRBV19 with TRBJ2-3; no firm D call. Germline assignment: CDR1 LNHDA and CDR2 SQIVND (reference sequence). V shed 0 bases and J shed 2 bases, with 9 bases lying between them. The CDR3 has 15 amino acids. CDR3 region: CASSIDGSHTDTQYF. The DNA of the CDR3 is TGTGCCAGTAGTATAGATGGTAGTCACACAGATACGCAGTATTTT.

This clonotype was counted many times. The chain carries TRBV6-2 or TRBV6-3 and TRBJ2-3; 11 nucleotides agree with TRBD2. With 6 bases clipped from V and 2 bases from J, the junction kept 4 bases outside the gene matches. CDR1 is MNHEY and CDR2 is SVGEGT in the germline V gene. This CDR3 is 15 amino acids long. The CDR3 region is CASRSTSGATDTQYF. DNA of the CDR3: TGTGCCAGCAGGTCGACTAGCGGGGCCACAGATACGCAGTATTTT.

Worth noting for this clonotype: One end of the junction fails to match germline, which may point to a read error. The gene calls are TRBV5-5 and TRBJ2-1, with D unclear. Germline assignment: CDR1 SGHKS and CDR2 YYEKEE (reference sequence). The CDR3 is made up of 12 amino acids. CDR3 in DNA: TGTGTCAGCAGCTTGGTGGGCTTCGAGCAGTTCTTC. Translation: CVSSLVGFEQFF.

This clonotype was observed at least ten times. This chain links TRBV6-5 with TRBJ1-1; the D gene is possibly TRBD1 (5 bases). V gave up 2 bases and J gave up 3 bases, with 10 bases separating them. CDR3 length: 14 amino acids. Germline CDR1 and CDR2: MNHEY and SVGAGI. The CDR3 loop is CASSYGGTHTEAFF. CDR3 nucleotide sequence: TGTGCCAGCAGTTACGGGGGGACTCACACTGAAGCTTTCTTT.